This is a list of T cell receptor beta chains from one sample in a study of T cells in Graves' hyperthyroidism and ophthalmopathy. From the multiplex PCR reads, TCRdb called clonotypes with MiXCR, one entry per CDR3 protein. The top ten clones hold about 37% of a sample with 250,000 to 400,000 distinct CDR3 sequences, around 13% of them seen once. The specimen was blood. The receptors stem from a woman between 40 and 55 years old with Graves' ophthalmopathy. Each CDR3 is given with its conserved first and last residue. The D gene is left open where the match is weak. Not all rows give a size; the values are once, few, many and, for expanded clones, a class.

j_gene | abundance | v_gene | len | d_gene | CDR3aa | CDR3nt
TRBJ2-1 | . | TRBV6-1 | 16 | . | CASTQLKGVSYNEQFF | TGTGCCAGCACCCAACTCAAGGGAGTATCCTACAATGAGCAGTTCTTC
TRBJ2-5 | many | TRBV2 | 11 | . | CASSVQETQYF | TGTGCCAGCAGTGTTCAAGAGACCCAGTACTTC
TRBJ2-1 | many | TRBV29-1 | 15 | TRBD2 | CSAKPQGGSYNEQFF | TGCAGCGCCAAACCCCAGGGAGGGTCCTACAATGAGCAGTTCTTC
TRBJ1-2 | . | TRBV19 | 13 | TRBD1 | CASSIVDRGIATF | TGTGCCAGTAGTATAGTCGACAGGGGGATAGCTACCTTC
TRBJ2-5 | . | TRBV5-4 | 15 | TRBD2 | CASSLGLADQETQYF | TGTGCCAGCAGCTTGGGACTAGCGGACCAAGAGACCCAGTACTTC
TRBJ1-5 | many | TRBV28 | 16 | TRBD1 | CASSDRDRRDNQPQHF | TGTGCCAGCAGTGACCGGGACAGGAGAGACAATCAGCCCCAGCATTTT
TRBJ2-1 | many | TRBV5-1 | 15 | TRBD2 | CASSSNSGSYNEQFF | TGCGCCAGCAGTTCGAATAGCGGGAGCTACAATGAGCAGTTCTTC
TRBJ1-1 | many | TRBV2 | 15 | TRBD1 | CASKFLGQGNTEAFF | TGTGCCAGCAAGTTTTTGGGACAGGGGAACACTGAAGCTTTCTTT
TRBJ1-2 | many | TRBV5-1 | 16 | . | CASSLDDGEVVDGYTF | TGCGCCAGCAGCCTGGACGATGGGGAGGTGGTGGATGGCTACACCTTC
TRBJ2-1 | many | TRBV6-1 | 17 | TRBD2 | CASKRGRGGARYNEQFF | TGTGCCAGCAAGCGGGGCCGGGGGGGAGCTAGGTACAATGAGCAGTTCTTC
TRBJ2-1 | many | TRBV2 | 15 | TRBD1 | CASSQGGQGINEQFF | TGTGCCAGCAGTCAGGGGGGACAGGGGATCAATGAGCAGTTCTTC
TRBJ2-3 | . | TRBV2 | 14 | TRBD2 | CASTREGRKDTHYF | TGTGCCAGCACCCGGGAGGGCCGGAAAGATACGCACTATTTT
TRBJ2-1 | many | TRBV11-3 | 14 | . | CASSLGTKNNEQFF | TGTGCCAGCAGCTTAGGGACTAAAAACAATGAGCAGTTCTTC
TRBJ2-1 | . | TRBV3-1 | 16 | . | CASSRRGGLSYNEQFF | TGTGCCAGCAGCCGAAGGGGGGGGCTCTCCTACAATGAGCAGTTCTTC
TRBJ2-1 | few | TRBV15 | 19 | . | CATSRDLFGEPSSYNEQFF | TGTGCCACCAGCAGAGATCTCTTCGGGGAACCGAGCTCCTACAATGAGCAGTTCTTC
TRBJ2-3 | . | TRBV7-9 | 16 | TRBD2 | CASRDGLAESTDTQYF | TGTGCCAGCAGAGACGGACTAGCGGAAAGCACAGATACGCAGTATTTT
TRBJ2-7 | many | TRBV30 | 15 | . | CAWRRKGGQLYEQYF | TGTGCCTGGAGGAGGAAAGGAGGACAACTCTACGAGCAGTACTTC
TRBJ1-5 | many | TRBV10-3 | 12 | . | CATSQGGQPQHF | TGTGCCACCTCTCAAGGAGGTCAGCCCCAGCATTTT
TRBJ2-1 | many | TRBV6-1 | 19 | . | CASSDASHRATLSYNEQFF | TGTGCCAGCAGTGACGCTTCTCACAGGGCTACACTCTCCTACAATGAGCAGTTCTTC
TRBJ2-7 | many | TRBV7-8 | 13 | . | CASSSQGSYEQYF | TGTGCCAGCAGCTCCCAGGGGTCCTACGAGCAGTACTTC
TRBJ2-7 | few | TRBV5-1 | 14 | . | CASRRDTLSWEQYF | TGCGCCAGCAGAAGGGACACTCTCAGTTGGGAGCAGTACTTC
TRBJ2-6 | many | TRBV12-3/TRBV12-4 | 12 | . | CATLGGANVLTF | TGTGCCACCCTGGGGGGGGCCAACGTCCTGACTTTC
TRBJ2-2 | many | TRBV10-3 | 14 | TRBD1 | CATGDSAGTGELFF | TGTGCCACAGGGGACAGCGCGGGCACCGGGGAGCTGTTTTTT
TRBJ2-1 | many | TRBV12-3/TRBV12-4 | 16 | . | CASSLIGRGSYNEQFF | TGTGCCAGCAGTTTAATAGGAAGGGGCTCCTACAATGAGCAGTTCTTC
TRBJ1-1 | many | TRBV2 | 14 | TRBD1 | CASRGDRMYTEAFF | TGTGCCAGCAGGGGGGACAGAATGTACACTGAAGCTTTCTTT
TRBJ1-2 | few | TRBV30 | 13 | . | CAWSEGTHYGYTF | TGTGCCTGGAGTGAAGGGACACACTATGGCTACACCTTC
TRBJ1-2 | few | TRBV7-9 | 14 | . | CASSSFLGSYGYTF | TGTGCCAGCAGCTCATTTTTAGGCAGCTATGGCTACACCTTC
TRBJ2-3 | many | TRBV6-1 | 13 | TRBD1 | CASSEPRGDTQYF | TGTGCCAGCAGTGAGCCCAGGGGGGATACGCAGTATTTT
TRBJ2-3 | few | TRBV30 | 12 | . | CAQTSLGDTQYF | TGTGCCCAGACTAGTTTAGGTGATACGCAGTATTTT
TRBJ2-2 | . | TRBV19 | 13 | . | CASQAQNTGELFF | TGTGCCAGTCAGGCCCAGAACACCGGGGAGCTGTTTTTT
TRBJ1-1 | many | TRBV5-5 | 13 | TRBD1 | CASSPTGDTEAFF | TGTGCCAGCAGCCCTACAGGGGACACTGAAGCTTTCTTT
TRBJ2-1 | . | TRBV12-3/TRBV12-4 | 15 | . | CASSLVPLVNNEQFF | TGTGCCAGCAGTTTAGTCCCCCTAGTGAACAATGAGCAGTTCTTC
TRBJ2-3 | many | TRBV20-1 | 12 | . | CSASLTTDTQYF | TGCAGTGCTAGTTTGACGACAGATACGCAGTATTTT
TRBJ1-5 | few | TRBV4-1 | 15 | TRBD1 | CAGSQRQGGNQPQHF | TGCGCCGGCAGCCAAAGACAGGGCGGCAATCAGCCCCAGCATTTT
TRBJ2-1 | . | TRBV5-1 | 15 | . | CASSPEGPGYNEQFF | TGCGCCAGCAGCCCCGAAGGCCCGGGATACAATGAGCAGTTCTTC
TRBJ2-3 | many | TRBV6-1 | 17 | TRBD1 | CASSEQGARISTDTQYF | TGTGCCAGCAGTGAACAGGGGGCGAGAATAAGCACAGATACGCAGTATTTT
TRBJ1-6 | . | TRBV27 | 17 | . | CASSKKPWEEGYSPLHF | TGTGCCAGCAGTAAAAAACCCTGGGAGGAAGGCTATTCACCCCTCCACTTT
TRBJ1-2 | few | TRBV4-2 | 15 | TRBD1 | CASNNRQGANYGYTF | TGTGCCAGCAACAACAGACAGGGGGCAAACTATGGCTACACCTTC
TRBJ2-4 | . | TRBV29-1 | 18 | . | CSAQNGGLGRGDKNIQYF | TGCAGCGCCCAAAACGGGGGCCTGGGTCGGGGAGACAAAAACATTCAGTACTTC
TRBJ2-1 | . | TRBV20-1 | 13 | TRBD1 | CSAQGGSYNEQFF | TGCAGTGCACAGGGGGGATCCTACAATGAGCAGTTCTTC
TRBJ1-5 | many | TRBV30 | 15 | . | CAWSVGTYINQPQHF | TGTGCCTGGAGTGTCGGGACATACATTAATCAGCCCCAGCATTTT
TRBJ2-7 | many | TRBV3-1 | 14 | . | CASSQAAGSYEQYF | TGTGCCAGCAGCCAAGCAGCAGGATCCTACGAGCAGTACTTC
TRBJ2-7 | . | TRBV30 | 13 | . | CAWSQGLGYEQYF | TGTGCCTGGAGCCAGGGCCTCGGCTACGAGCAGTACTTC
TRBJ2-2 | few | TRBV29-1 | 13 | . | CSVTRDPTGELFF | TGCAGCGTTACCAGGGATCCCACCGGGGAGCTGTTTTTT
TRBJ2-2 | many | TRBV28 | 15 | TRBD2 | CASSRAGGRAGELFF | TGTGCCAGCAGTCGTGCGGGGGGGCGCGCCGGGGAGCTGTTTTTT
TRBJ1-2 | many | TRBV6-1 | 14 | TRBD1 | CASSDDRGGLRYTF | TGTGCCAGCAGTGATGACAGGGGTGGCCTCCGCTACACCTTC
TRBJ2-2 | . | TRBV6-1 | 14 | . | CASKPGANTGELFF | TGTGCCAGCAAGCCGGGGGCGAACACCGGGGAGCTGTTTTTT
TRBJ2-3 | many | TRBV7-6 | 16 | TRBD2 | CASSSRTSGTTDTQYF | TGTGCCAGCAGCTCAAGGACTAGCGGGACCACAGATACGCAGTATTTT
TRBJ1-2 | few | TRBV11-2 | 14 | TRBD1 | CASSRNTGGSSYTF | TGTGCCAGCAGCCGAAATACAGGGGGTTCGAGCTACACCTTC
TRBJ1-1 | once | TRBV9 | 13 | TRBD1 | CASSVGDRSEAFF | TGTGCCAGCAGCGTAGGGGACAGGTCTGAAGCTTTCTTT
TRBJ2-7 | once | TRBV6-2/TRBV6-3 | 17 | TRBD2 | CASSALTSGGALNEQYF | TGTGCCAGCAGTGCCCTGACTAGCGGGGGGGCCTTGAATGAGCAGTACTTC
TRBJ2-5 | many | TRBV6-5 | 13 | . | CASSYGGQETQYF | TGTGCCAGCAGTTACGGGGGGCAAGAGACCCAGTACTTC
TRBJ2-3 | many | TRBV27 | 16 | . | CASSFQGRSRTDTQYF | TGTGCCAGCAGTTTCCAGGGAAGGAGTCGCACAGATACGCAGTATTTT
TRBJ1-1 | few | TRBV6-1 | 14 | . | CTSRHQRRQTEAFF | TGTACCAGCAGACACCAGAGACGGCAGACTGAAGCTTTCTTT
TRBJ1-1 | few | TRBV7-9 | 11 | . | CASGEGPEAFF | TGTGCCAGCGGAGAAGGACCTGAAGCTTTCTTT
TRBJ2-5 | . | TRBV5-5 | 16 | TRBD2 | CASSSTSGSLGETQYF | TGTGCCAGCAGCTCGACTAGCGGGAGCCTGGGGGAGACCCAGTACTTC
TRBJ1-4 | many | TRBV15 | 13 | . | CATSRQGREKLFF | TGTGCCACCAGCAGACAAGGGAGGGAAAAACTGTTTTTT